A selection of T cell receptor beta chains follows, all from one sample in a study of T cell repertoires in cytomegalovirus infection. Their antigens are not known. TCRdb passed the reads through MiXCR, listing each CDR3 protein once. The sample records 6,500 to 9,500 distinct CDR3 sequences, approximately 49% being singletons. Material for sequencing was PBMCs, sequenced either directly or after in vitro stimulation (not recorded which). The receptors originated from a human donor in good health (CMV status not recorded). Some clones in this sample may be carry-over from other donors' samples. Both conserved end residues are part of each CDR3. Fields, in order: V gene, D gene, clone size, J gene, CDR3 protein, CDR3 DNA. The D gene is left open where the match is weak. Part of the rows lack a size; the others show once, few, many or a class for expanded clones.

TRBV20-1	TRBD2	once	TRBJ2-5	CSAIDTGTSGSETQYF	TGCAGTGCTATAGATACCGGGACTAGCGGGAGTGAGACCCAGTACTTC
TRBV3-1	TRBD1	few	TRBJ1-1	CASSHSDRGREGTEAFF	TGTGCCAGCAGCCATTCGGACAGGGGGCGAGAAGGCACTGAAGCTTTCTTT
TRBV12-3/TRBV12-4	TRBD1	few	TRBJ1-1	CASRYRTGADTEAFF	TGTGCCAGCAGGTACCGGACAGGCGCTGACACTGAAGCTTTCTTT
TRBV11-3	NA	few	TRBJ2-2	CASSPRVTGELFF	TGTGCCAGCAGCCCTCGCGTTACCGGGGAGCTGTTTTTT
TRBV6-6	TRBD2	NA	TRBJ2-7	CASSGWTSGSYEQYF	TGTGCCAGCAGTGGCTGGACTAGCGGGAGTTACGAGCAGTACTTC
TRBV19	TRBD1	few	TRBJ1-6	CASSTGDRVNSPLHF	TGTGCCAGTAGTACAGGGGACAGGGTTAATTCACCCCTCCACTTT
TRBV4-2	TRBD2	NA	TRBJ2-1	CASSQGAGGPPNEQFF	TGTGCCAGCAGCCAAGGAGCGGGAGGACCCCCCAATGAGCAGTTCTTC
TRBV7-6	TRBD1	few	TRBJ2-3	CASSSDRGLGTDTQYF	TGTGCCAGCAGCTCCGACAGGGGGCTTGGTACAGATACGCAGTATTTT
TRBV20-1	NA	many	TRBJ1-5	CSARDSSGSNQPQHF	TGCAGTGCTAGAGATTCCTCAGGAAGCAATCAGCCCCAGCATTTT
TRBV20-1	TRBD2	NA	TRBJ2-3	CSSETSGRTDTQYF	TGCAGTTCCGAAACTAGCGGGAGGACTGATACGCAGTATTTT
TRBV11-2	TRBD1	few	TRBJ1-1	CASSLAYRGGEAFF	TGTGCCAGCAGCCTTGCCTACAGGGGAGGTGAAGCTTTCTTT
TRBV19	TRBD1	many	TRBJ1-2	CASSIIWQGARGYTF	TGTGCCAGTAGTATAATATGGCAGGGGGCGCGTGGCTACACCTTC
TRBV12-3/TRBV12-4	TRBD2	NA	TRBJ2-5	CASSPASGQETQYF	TGTGCCAGCAGCCCAGCTAGCGGACAAGAGACCCAGTACTTC
TRBV12-3/TRBV12-4	NA	NA	TRBJ1-2	CASSLPPADYGYTF	TGTGCCAGCAGTTTACCCCCCGCAGACTATGGCTACACCTTC
TRBV7-9	TRBD2	medium-sized	TRBJ2-3	CASSVREANTDTQYF	TGTGCCAGCAGCGTACGGGAGGCGAACACAGATACGCAGTATTTT
TRBV2	TRBD1	NA	TRBJ2-6	CARRSPVQGAGANVLTF	TGTGCCAGAAGGTCCCCGGTACAGGGGGCTGGGGCCAACGTCCTGACTTTC
TRBV7-2	TRBD1	NA	TRBJ1-2	CASSTRGLLNYGYTF	TGTGCCAGCAGCACCAGGGGGCTTCTTAACTATGGCTACACCTTC
TRBV5-5	NA	NA	TRBJ2-4	CASSGWAGRTGNIQYF	TGTGCCAGCAGCGGTTGGGCCGGTAGGACGGGAAACATTCAGTACTTC
TRBV7-2	TRBD2	NA	TRBJ2-1	CASSSGLAGEGEQFF	TGTGCCAGCAGCTCAGGACTAGCGGGGGAGGGTGAGCAGTTCTTC
TRBV7-3	NA	NA	TRBJ2-5	CASSFGGRGETKYF	TGTGCCAGCAGCTTCGGCGGACGCGGTGAGACCAAGTACTTC
TRBV7-2	TRBD1	NA	TRBJ1-2	CASSFGDVTQTGLGSFYTF	TGTGCCAGCAGCTTCGGGGACGTCACTCAGACAGGGTTGGGTAGTTTCTACACCTTC
TRBV4-1	TRBD2	NA	TRBJ2-3	CASSQETALAGGYTDTQYF	TGCGCCAGCAGCCAAGAAACCGCTCTAGCGGGAGGTTACACAGATACGCAGTATTTT
TRBV20-1	TRBD1	NA	TRBJ1-1	CSARPGQDNTEAFF	TGCAGTGCTAGACCAGGACAGGACAACACTGAAGCTTTCTTT